Following are 28 T cell receptor beta chains from one sample sequenced in a study of T-cell reconstitution after alpha-beta-depleted transplantation in children. Unique molecular identifiers were used in preparing the TCRbeta library. TCRdb recomputed calls from the PCR reads with MiXCR, one row per CDR3 protein. This table has around 8,800 distinct CDR3 sequences, about 16% appearing once. This specimen consisted of PBMCs, mostly from graft donor cells, obtained 60 days after TCRalphabeta/CD19-depleted stem cell transplant. These receptors were taken from a girl in the first two years of life who had a stem cell transplant for combined immunodeficiency, so the T cells may come from the graft donor.

At least ten counts were recorded for this clonotype. V and J are TRBV9 and TRBJ2-1; 8 bases fit TRBD2. V was pared by 3 bases and J by 0 bases, with 8 bases of the junction left unmatched. The germline CDR1 and CDR2 sequences are SGDLS and YYNGEE. The CDR3 consists of 17 residues. CDR3 protein: CASSELTSGLSYNEQFF. CDR3 in DNA: TGTGCCAGCAGCGAGCTCACTAGCGGTCTCTCCTACAATGAGCAGTTCTTC. Looking up the rest from reference TRBV9 and TRBJ2-1 gives the full variable domain: DSGVTQTPKHLITATGQRVTLRCSPRSGDLSVYWYQQSLDQGLQFLIQYYNGEERAKGNILERFSAQQFPDLHSELNLSSLELGDSALYFCASSELTSGLSYNEQFFGPGTRLTVL.

This clonotype appeared many times. The chain links TRBV20-1 to TRBJ1-3, with no clear D. The CDR3 has 15 amino acids. Germline V lookup: CDR1 DFQATT, CDR2 SNEGSKA (reference sequence). V was shortened by 3 bases and J by 0 bases, with 12 bases between the two germline ends. CDR3 DNA sequence: TGCAGTGCTAGTCCCAGTTCTCTCTCTGGAAACACCATATATTTT. Translating it yields CSASPSSLSGNTIYF.

The sample holds many counts of this clonotype. V usage is TRBV24-1 and J usage is TRBJ2-3; D uncertain. CDR3 length: 12 amino acids. Germline V gene data show CDR1 as KGHDR and CDR2 as SFDVKD. V shed 1 base and J shed 4 bases, with 2 bases lying between them. The CDR3 sequence is CATSDFSDTQYF. For the CDR3, the DNA is TGTGCCACCAGTGATTTTTCAGATACGCAGTATTTT.

This clonotype has a handful of counts. This chain connects TRBV24-1 to TRBJ2-1, with 11 nucleotides matching TRBD2. This CDR3 has 16 amino acids. V lost 3 bases to trimming and J lost 10 bases; unmatched junction nucleotides: 10. Germline V lookup: CDR1 KGHDR, CDR2 SFDVKD. CDR3 in amino acids: CATSDTGLAGGWEQFF. DNA of the CDR3: TGTGCCACCAGTGATACCGGACTAGCGGGTGGATGGGAGCAGTTCTTC.

The chain is built from TRBV20-1 and TRBJ2-2, with D tentatively TRBD2 (6 bases). Germline-derived CDR1 and CDR2 are DFQATT and SNEGSKA (reference sequence). The CDR3 contains 14 residues. V was shortened by 3 bases and J by 3 bases, with 11 bases between the two germline ends. CDR3: CSASPGTHTGELFF. As DNA, the CDR3 is TGCAGTGCTAGCCCAGGGACTCACACCGGGGAGCTGTTTTTT.

The rearrangement links TRBV5-6 to TRBJ1-5; weak D call: TRBD1 (6 bases). V was pared by 0 bases and J by 4 bases, with 11 bases between. CDR1 and CDR2 (germline): SGHDT, YYEEEE. The length of the CDR3 is 15 residues. The CDR3 loop is CASSLAGGGNQPQHF. The CDR3 DNA follows: TGTGCCAGCAGCTTGGCGGGGGGCGGGAATCAGCCCCAGCATTTT.

This clonotype was seen only a few times. V gene TRBV21-1 combines with J gene TRBJ2-1. TRBV21-1 is described as a pseudogene. There are 14 residues in the CDR3. CDR3 in DNA: TGTGCCAGCAGGAGGTCCAGCTCCTACAATGAGCAGTTCTTC. Its protein is CASRRSSSYNEQFF.

A few counts support this clonotype. The J gene is TRBJ2-7, the V gene TRBV9; D is perhaps TRBD2 (6 bases). V lost 0 bases and J 2 bases, leaving 12 bases between the germline ends. Germline lookup yields CDR1 SGDLS and CDR2 YYNGEE. This CDR3 has 15 residues. The CDR3 spells CASSVEWDSAYEQYF. In nucleotides, the CDR3 is TGTGCCAGCAGCGTAGAATGGGACTCCGCCTACGAGCAGTACTTC.

This clonotype was detected ten times or more. The J gene is TRBJ2-7, the V gene TRBV15; 12 nucleotides align to TRBD1. The junction had 6 bases not matched to a gene; V was cut back by 6 bases and J by 3 bases. The CDR3 consists of 15 residues. Germline lookup yields CDR1 LNHNV and CDR2 YYDKDF (reference sequence). CDR3 bases: TGTGCCACCAGAAGGGACAGGGGGCTACACTACGAGCAGTACTTC. Amino acids: CATRRDRGLHYEQYF.

The table lists this clonotype with many counts. The rearrangement joins TRBV5-5 to TRBJ2-1; no definite D call. Germline V gene sequence: CDR1 SGHKS, CDR2 YYEKEE (reference sequence). With 4 bases removed from V and 5 bases from J, the gap between germline ends came to 10 bases. The CDR3 sequence is 13 residues long. The CDR3 loop is CASSPLDHNEQFF. The DNA of the CDR3 is TGTGCCAGCAGCCCGCTCGACCACAATGAGCAGTTCTTC.

This clonotype has a count of ten or more. This rearrangement joins TRBV29-1 to TRBJ2-1; D gene uncertain. V lost 1 base and J lost 2, with 9 bases in between. The CDR3 is 14 amino acids. Germline loops: CDR1 SQVTM, CDR2 ANQGSEA. As DNA, the CDR3 is TGCAGCGTTGAAGTGGTTCGCCCCTACAATGAGCAGTTCTTC. It encodes CSVEVVRPYNEQFF.

This clonotype showed up just once. The J gene is TRBJ2-1, the V gene TRBV3-1; no clear D. The CDR3 is 15 residues long. Germline loops: CDR1 LGHDT, CDR2 YNNKEL (reference sequence). The ends were cut back, 0 bases at V and 4 bases at J, with 10 bases in the middle. The DNA for the CDR3 is TGTGCCAGCAGCCAAGATAATGGCCGATACAATGAGCAGTTCTTC. Encoded protein: CASSQDNGRYNEQFF.

This clonotype is hyperexpanded (1% or more). J is TRBJ2-3 and V is TRBV20-1; 13 bases are a match to TRBD2. Germline values: CDR1 DFQATT, CDR2 SNEGSKA (reference sequence). CDR3 length equals 17 residues. V was pared by 4 bases and J by 3 bases, with 10 bases of the junction left unmatched. The chain's CDR3 is CSAIGLAGVLGTDTQYF. In nucleotides, the CDR3 is TGCAGTGCTATAGGACTAGCGGGGGTCCTTGGTACAGATACGCAGTATTTT.

The rearrangement joins TRBV27 to TRBJ2-2; D possibly matches TRBD1 or TRBD2 (5 bases each). This CDR3 region has 14 residues. Between the trimmed V and J ends, which lost 6 bases and 2 bases, there was a span of 10 bases. The V gene's germline CDR1 is MNHEY and CDR2 SMNVEV (reference sequence). CDR3 DNA sequence: TGTGCCAGCAGGAGGGGTAGAAACACCGGGGAGCTGTTTTTT. It specifies CASRRGRNTGELFF.

This clonotype has at least ten counts. V usage is TRBV5-4 and J usage is TRBJ2-1; 9 bases fit TRBD1. Germline V gene data show CDR1 as SGHNT and CDR2 as YYREEE (reference sequence). The CDR3 is 15 amino acids. Trimming took 7 bases from V and 6 from J; bases not matched to a gene: 11. The CDR3 DNA sequence: TGTGCCAGCTCCCCAACCGGGACAGGGATCAATGAGCAGTTCTTC. It specifies CASSPTGTGINEQFF.

This clonotype was seen a handful of times. The chain links TRBV11-3 to TRBJ1-6, with unresolved D. V was shortened by 1 base and J by 4 bases, with 8 bases between the two germline ends. The CDR3 consists of 15 residues. CDR1 is SGHNT, CDR2 YENEEA, per germline. This chain's CDR3 is CASSLGSGYNSPLHF. CDR3 nucleotides: TGTGCCAGCAGCTTAGGGTCCGGGTATAATTCACCCCTCCACTTT.

This clonotype was seen a few times. The chain recombines TRBV4-2 with TRBJ2-7; 11 nucleotides agree with TRBD2. Trimming took 2 bases from V and 5 from J; bases not matched to a gene: 14. From germline, CDR1 is LGHNA and CDR2 YNFKEQ. The CDR3 consists of 18 residues. The CDR3 region is CASSQPLGLAGYPDEQYF. CDR3 DNA sequence: TGTGCCAGCAGCCAACCCCTCGGACTAGCGGGTTATCCCGACGAGCAGTACTTC.

This clonotype was recorded at least ten times. V and J are TRBV5-1 and TRBJ2-1; no firm D call. Germline V gives CDR1 SGHRS, CDR2 YFSETQ. The CDR3 has 13 residues. Trimming removed 1 base from V and 5 bases from J, with 7 bases in between. The DNA for the CDR3 is TGCGCCAGCAGCTTGAGCAGCAACAATGAGCAGTTCTTC. As protein: CASSLSSNNEQFF.

Points on this clonotype: A much bigger clone sits one base away, suggesting this may be a read error. The chain employs TRBV7-2 and TRBJ2-1; D is unresolved. The CDR3 is made up of 16 amino acids. Per germline, CDR1 SGHTA and CDR2 FQGNSA. The CDR3 loop reads CASSLGRISSYNDQFF. For the CDR3, the DNA is TGTGCCAGCAGCTTAGGCCGTATATCCTCCTACAATGACCAGTTCTTC.

The chain recombines TRBV27 with TRBJ2-2; 7 nucleotides agree with TRBD2. Per germline, CDR1 MNHEY and CDR2 SMNVEV (reference sequence). The CDR3 is 16 amino acids. After removal of 0 bases from V and 1 base from J, the junction contained 2 bases not matched to a gene. DNA of the CDR3: TGTGCCAGCAGTTTATCCCCTAGCGGGAACACCGGGGAGCTGTTTTTT. Its protein product is CASSLSPSGNTGELFF.

The CDR3 is CASSLDLTINEQFF. Here the CDR3 DNA reads TGTGCCAGCAGCTTAGATTTAACCATCAATGAGCAGTTCTTC. The chain employs TRBV7-6 and TRBJ2-1; D is ambiguous. The CDR3 is 14 residues long. Per germline, CDR1 SGHVS and CDR2 FNYEAQ. Trimming removed 1 base from V and 6 bases from J, with 10 bases in between.

The V call is TRBV5-6, the J call TRBJ1-5; D remains unclear. Germline V gene sequence: CDR1 SGHDT, CDR2 YYEEEE. The CDR3 has 13 amino acids. V was cut by 0 bases and J by 4 bases, with 5 bases left in between. The CDR3 protein is CASSLGFNQPQHF. The CDR3 DNA reads TGTGCCAGCAGCTTGGGGTTTAATCAGCCCCAGCATTTT.

This sequence joins TRBV28 and TRBJ2-1; 12 bases match TRBD1. This CDR3 region has 16 residues. Germline values: CDR1 MDHEN, CDR2 SYDVKM. Unmatched junction bases numbered 7, after V lost 3 bases and J lost 7 bases. The CDR3 DNA reads as TGTGCCAGCAGTTTGCGGGGACAGGGGGCGCCGAATGAGCAGTTCTTC. Its translation is CASSLRGQGAPNEQFF.

This clonotype turned up a few times. The chain combines TRBV5-1 with TRBJ2-1, with D unresolved. With 5 bases removed from V and 1 base from J, the gap between germline ends came to 19 bases. Germline values: CDR1 SGHRS, CDR2 YFSETQ. The CDR3 covers 17 residues. DNA for the CDR3: TGCGCCAGCAGGAGGTCCGGAGTAGGTCTTTCCTACAATGAGCAGTTCTTC. This gives the protein CASRRSGVGLSYNEQFF. The variable domain in full, completed from reference TRBV5-1 and TRBJ2-1, reads KAGVTQTPRYLIKTRGQQVTLSCSPISGHRSVSWYQQTPGQGLQFLFEYFSETQRNKGNFPGRFSGRQFSNSRSEMNVSTLELGDSALYLCASRRSGVGLSYNEQFFGPGTRLTVL.

The table lists this clonotype with a few counts. The chain carries TRBV28 and TRBJ2-7; no clear D. V was trimmed by 2 bases and J by 0 bases, leaving 8 bases between them. The CDR3 has 14 residues. Germline CDR1 reads MDHEN; CDR2 reads SYDVKM. CDR3 in amino acids: CASSLRRSSYEQYF. The CDR3, as DNA: TGTGCCAGCAGTTTAAGACGGAGCTCCTACGAGCAGTACTTC.

A few counts support this clonotype. The chain employs TRBV5-1 and TRBJ1-1; D call uncertain. Germline V gene sequence: CDR1 SGHRS, CDR2 YFSETQ. There are 14 residues in the CDR3. Trimming cost V 0 bases and J 1 base, with 7 bases left between them. The CDR3 coding sequence is TGCGCCAGCAGCTTGGAAACCAGGAACACTGAAGCTTTCTTT. Its protein product is CASSLETRNTEAFF. The full variable domain, completed using reference TRBV5-1 and TRBJ1-1, is KAGVTQTPRYLIKTRGQQVTLSCSPISGHRSVSWYQQTPGQGLQFLFEYFSETQRNKGNFPGRFSGRQFSNSRSEMNVSTLELGDSALYLCASSLETRNTEAFFGQGTRLTVV.

Many counts were recorded for this clonotype. The V and J genes are TRBV27 and TRBJ2-1; 7 nucleotides match TRBD1. CDR1 and CDR2 (germline): MNHEY, SMNVEV (reference sequence). V lost 1 base, J lost 6 bases, and 0 bases stayed unmatched. The CDR3 length is 13 residues. CDR3 nucleotide sequence: TGTGCCAGCAGTTTATACAGGGGCAATGAGCAGTTCTTC. Its translation: CASSLYRGNEQFF.

This clonotype was observed many times. The chain uses TRBV7-9 and TRBJ1-2, with 8 bases aligning to TRBD1. The CDR3 covers 16 residues. J was trimmed by 4 bases and V by 2 bases; bases with no gene match: 9. CDR1 and CDR2 from the germline V gene are SEHNR and FQNEAQ (reference sequence). The CDR3 loop reads CASSLTRTGFAYGYTF. CDR3 coding DNA: TGTGCCAGCAGCTTAACCCGGACAGGGTTCGCCTATGGCTACACCTTC.